This T cell receptor beta chain emerged from a study of T-cell reconstitution after alpha-beta-depleted transplantation in children. Overall study results and limits: Most T-cell counts and diversity one year after the transplant came from T cells that were newly produced. The study reportedly traced alpha-beta T cells about two months after transplant to several hundred expanded graft clones. Elevated TCRbeta diversity at day 60 was traced, in some patients, to surviving recipient T cells and thymic progenitors.

This clonotype appeared many times. The antigen remains undetermined. CDR3 length: 13 residues. V was clipped by 2 bases and J by 0 bases, with 4 bases between them. Unique molecular identifiers were incorporated when the TCRbeta library was constructed. One entry per CDR3 protein results from TCRdb running MiXCR on the PCR reads. The repertoire holds about 290,000 distinct CDR3 sequences, with around 7.1% as singletons. This clonotype was sampled from a female patient aged 2-9 years who had a stem cell transplant for Fanconi anemia, so the T cells may come from the graft donor. This chain joins TRBV12-3 or TRBV12-4 and TRBJ1-2, with no clear D. The source was peripheral blood, collected 360 days after TCRalphabeta/CD19-depleted stem cell transplant. CDR3 bases: TGTGCCAGCAGTTTAATAGCTAACTATGGCTACACCTTC. This translates into CASSLIANYGYTF.